Listed below are T cell receptor beta chains from one sample, sequenced in a study of cytomegalovirus exposure and HLA in healthy donors. The data were produced by immunoSEQ multiplex PCR, yet TCRdb's version contains in-frame clones alone and is incomplete. Seen here are 65,000 or so clones, 70% to 80% observed once, and the top ten hold about 3.6%. Sequencing used PBMCs. The receptors here all came from a middle-aged woman in good health and CMV-seropositive. CDR3s leave out the opening cysteine and the closing phenylalanine or tryptophan.

cdr3_aa v_call cdr3_length j_call
ASSPRTGGGDTQY TRBV5-1 13 TRBJ2-3
ASSRGGLIANTGELF TRBV5-4 15 TRBJ2-2
ASSEGTGDTEAF TRBV2 12 TRBJ1-1
ASTTSRSTEAF TRBV6-1 11 TRBJ1-1
ASSPRQQGSYNEQF TRBV7-8 14 TRBJ2-1
ASSDLGSGGSYNEQF TRBV6-1 15 TRBJ2-1
ASSYWGTYEQY TRBV6-6 11 TRBJ2-7
ASSPSIGAGELF TRBV7-3 12 TRBJ2-2
ASSEYFTGDYEQY TRBV25-1 13 TRBJ2-7
ASSIGAISPLH TRBV19 11 TRBJ1-6
ASSLERALTYEQY TRBV5-1 13 .
ASSKGQGTYEQY TRBV4-1 12 TRBJ2-7
AWSVWGGNTIY TRBV30 11 TRBJ1-3
SSSTRLGPGETQY TRBV7-9 13 TRBJ2-5
ASSLGRETEAF TRBV7-3 11 TRBJ1-1
ASSMIQGGSYNEQF TRBV5-1 14 TRBJ2-1
ASSLDRPGETQY TRBV5-4 12 TRBJ2-5
ASRAGGQSPLH TRBV6-5 11 TRBJ1-6
ASKRDRAGSYNEQF TRBV19 14 TRBJ2-1
ASSPEGSGGGNEQY TRBV2 14 .
ASSYRVNTEAF TRBV11-2 11 TRBJ1-1
ASSLLSTSGDVTDTQY TRBV18 16 TRBJ2-3
ASSSPWGESNTGELF TRBV28 15 TRBJ2-2
ASSQDTTRLYVYT TRBV4-3 13 TRBJ1-2
ASSQAQASSGANVLT TRBV4-3 15 TRBJ2-6